This T cell receptor beta chain emerged from a study of shared clonotypes between healthy human individuals. Method: immunoSEQ multiplex PCR; TCRdb's copy keeps in-frame clones and lacks some. The table shows some 2.3 million clones, with 85% to 95% occurring only once. The CDR3 sequence is 15 residues long. Germline V gene sequence: CDR1 MNHNS, CDR2 SASEGT. J was trimmed by 4 bases and V by 1 base; bases with no gene match: 6. Input material: naive CD4+ T cells from PBMCs. Regarding subset: CD45RA+ positively selected. This TCR was recovered from a man younger than 35 in good health. Some clones in this sample may be carry-over from other donors' samples. The genes are TRBV6-1 and TRBJ1-2, with TRBD1 matching over 7 bases. DNA for the CDR3: TGTGCCAGCAGTGAAGGGCGACAGGGAGCCTATGGCTACACCTTC. Protein sequence: CASSEGRQGAYGYTF.